This TCR beta chain appears in the sequencing data of a study of blood T cell repertoires in COVID-19. The protocol was immunoSEQ multiplex PCR, while the TCRdb copy is restricted to in-frame clones and leaves out a portion. Of 150,000 or so clones listed, about 80% are singletons. This clone showed up just a few times. The CDR3 has 15 amino acids. J gave up 4 bases and V 1 base, and 6 bases lay outside the gene matches. CDR1 MGHRA and CDR2 YSYEKL come from the germline V gene. Individuals drawn from about 26 US areas were about 18 to 95 years old. Clinical histories supplied by participants themselves formed the basis of cohort assignment. Each recovered donor of Cohort 3 presented with two negative PCRs, clearance, or symptom resolution.

The sequencing input was PBMCs or T cells enriched from blood (not recorded which). The origin of this receptor is an older woman who had recovered from COVID-19. This rearrangement joins TRBV4-1 to TRBJ1-1; 7 bases are shared with TRBD1. The CDR3 here is CASSQGQGMFTEAFF. CDR3 DNA sequence: TGCGCCAGCAGCCAAGGACAGGGTATGTTCACTGAAGCTTTCTTT.